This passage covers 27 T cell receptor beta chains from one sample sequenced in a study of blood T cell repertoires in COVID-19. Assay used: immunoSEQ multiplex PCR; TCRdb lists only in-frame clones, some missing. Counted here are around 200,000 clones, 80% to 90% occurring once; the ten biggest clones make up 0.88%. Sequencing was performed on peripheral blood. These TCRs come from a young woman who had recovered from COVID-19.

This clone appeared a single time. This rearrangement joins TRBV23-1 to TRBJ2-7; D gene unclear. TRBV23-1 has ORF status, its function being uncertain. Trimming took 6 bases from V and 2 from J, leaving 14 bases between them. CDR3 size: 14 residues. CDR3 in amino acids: CASSPYRPAYEQYV. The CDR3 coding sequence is TGCGCCAGCAGCCCTTACAGACCGGCCTACGAGCAGTACGTC.

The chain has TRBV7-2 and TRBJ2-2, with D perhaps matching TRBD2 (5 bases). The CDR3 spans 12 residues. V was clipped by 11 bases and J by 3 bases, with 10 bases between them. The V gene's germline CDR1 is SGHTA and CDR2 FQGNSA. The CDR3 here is CAGGPYTGELFF. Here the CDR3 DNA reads TGTGCCGGCGGGCCCTACACCGGGGAGCTGTTTTTT.

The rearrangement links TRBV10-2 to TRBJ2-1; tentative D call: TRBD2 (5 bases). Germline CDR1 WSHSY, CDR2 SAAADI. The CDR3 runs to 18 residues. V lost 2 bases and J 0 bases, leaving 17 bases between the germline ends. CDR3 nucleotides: TGCGCCAGCAGTGAGCCCACCTTAAGCGGAAGCTCCTACAATGAGCAGTTCTTC. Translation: CASSEPTLSGSSYNEQFF.

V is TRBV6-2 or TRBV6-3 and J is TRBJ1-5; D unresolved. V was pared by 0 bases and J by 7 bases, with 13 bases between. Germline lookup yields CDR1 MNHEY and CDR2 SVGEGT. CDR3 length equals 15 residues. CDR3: CASSYSTRGKQPQHF. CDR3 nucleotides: TGTGCCAGCAGTTACTCGACCCGGGGAAAGCAGCCCCAGCATTTT.

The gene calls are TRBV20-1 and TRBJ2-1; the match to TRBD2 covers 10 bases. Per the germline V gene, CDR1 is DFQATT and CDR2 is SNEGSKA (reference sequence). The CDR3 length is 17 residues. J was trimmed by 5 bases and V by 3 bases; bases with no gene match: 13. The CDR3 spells CSASPTVWTSGHNEQFF. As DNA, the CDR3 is TGCAGTGCTAGTCCGACAGTATGGACTAGCGGACACAATGAGCAGTTCTTC.

The CDR3 sequence: CASSNGIRYEQYF. CDR3 nucleotides: TGTGCCAGCAGCAACGGGATTCGCTACGAGCAGTACTTC. The chain joins TRBV7-8 to TRBJ2-7, with D maybe TRBD2 (5 bases). Trimming cost V 5 bases and J 3 bases, with 11 bases left between them. Germline loops: CDR1 SGHVS, CDR2 FQNEAQ. The CDR3 loop spans 13 amino acids.

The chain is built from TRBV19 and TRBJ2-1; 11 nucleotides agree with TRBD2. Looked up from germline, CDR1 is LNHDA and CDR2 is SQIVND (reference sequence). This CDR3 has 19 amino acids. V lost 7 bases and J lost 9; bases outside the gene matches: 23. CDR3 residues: CASTKQGYFSGRATGEQFF. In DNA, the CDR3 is TGTGCCAGTACCAAACAGGGATATTTTAGCGGGAGGGCCACCGGTGAGCAGTTCTTC.

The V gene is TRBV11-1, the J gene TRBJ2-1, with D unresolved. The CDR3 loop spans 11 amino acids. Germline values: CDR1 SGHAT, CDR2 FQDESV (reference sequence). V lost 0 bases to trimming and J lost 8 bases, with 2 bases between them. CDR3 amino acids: CASSLADEQFF. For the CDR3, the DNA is TGTGCCAGCAGCTTAGCCGATGAGCAGTTCTTC.

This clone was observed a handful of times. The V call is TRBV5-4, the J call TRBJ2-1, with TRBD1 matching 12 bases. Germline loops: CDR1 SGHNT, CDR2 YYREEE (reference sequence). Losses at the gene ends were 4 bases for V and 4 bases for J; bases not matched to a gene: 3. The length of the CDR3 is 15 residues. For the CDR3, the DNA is TGTGCCAGCAGCAAGGGACAGGGGGCTTACAATGAGCAGTTCTTC. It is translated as CASSKGQGAYNEQFF. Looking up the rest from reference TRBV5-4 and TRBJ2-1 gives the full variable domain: ETGVTQSPTHLIKTRGQQVTLRCSSQSGHNTVSWYQQALGQGPQFIFQYYREEENGRGNFPPRFSGLQFPNYSSELNVNALELDDSALYLCASSKGQGAYNEQFFGPGTRLTVL.

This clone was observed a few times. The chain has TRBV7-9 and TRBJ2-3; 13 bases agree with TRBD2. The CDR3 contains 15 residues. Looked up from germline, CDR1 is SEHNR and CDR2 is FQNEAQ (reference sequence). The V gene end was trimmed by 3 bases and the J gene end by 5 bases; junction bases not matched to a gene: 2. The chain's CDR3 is CASSFGTSGVDTQYF. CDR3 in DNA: TGTGCCAGCAGCTTTGGGACTAGCGGGGTAGATACGCAGTATTTT.

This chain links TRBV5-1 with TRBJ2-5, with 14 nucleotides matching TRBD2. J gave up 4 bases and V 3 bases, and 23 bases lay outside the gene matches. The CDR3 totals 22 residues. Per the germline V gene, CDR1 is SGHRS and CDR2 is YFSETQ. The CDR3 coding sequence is TGCGCCAGCAGCTCACCGAGCGTACCGGGACTAGCGGGGGAGCCTTCTTTAGAGACCCAGTACTTC. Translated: CASSSPSVPGLAGEPSLETQYF.

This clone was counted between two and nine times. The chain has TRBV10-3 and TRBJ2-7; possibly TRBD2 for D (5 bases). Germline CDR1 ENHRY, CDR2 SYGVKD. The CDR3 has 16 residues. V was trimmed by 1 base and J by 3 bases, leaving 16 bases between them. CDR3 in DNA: TGTGCCATCAGTGAGTTCGTCCTTGACGGGAACTACGAGCAGTACTTC. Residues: CAISEFVLDGNYEQYF.

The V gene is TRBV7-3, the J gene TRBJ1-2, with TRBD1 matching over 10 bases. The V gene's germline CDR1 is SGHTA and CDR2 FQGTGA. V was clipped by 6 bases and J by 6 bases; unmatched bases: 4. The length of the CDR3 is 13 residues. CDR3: CASRPGTGDGYTF. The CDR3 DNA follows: TGTGCCAGCAGACCCGGGACAGGGGATGGCTACACCTTC.

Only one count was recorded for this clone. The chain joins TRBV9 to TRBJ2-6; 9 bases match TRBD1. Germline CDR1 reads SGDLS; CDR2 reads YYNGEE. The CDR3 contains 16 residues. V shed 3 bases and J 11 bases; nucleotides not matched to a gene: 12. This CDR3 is CASSASLRDRAHVLTF. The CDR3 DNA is TGTGCCAGCAGCGCCTCACTTAGGGACAGGGCACACGTCCTGACTTTC.

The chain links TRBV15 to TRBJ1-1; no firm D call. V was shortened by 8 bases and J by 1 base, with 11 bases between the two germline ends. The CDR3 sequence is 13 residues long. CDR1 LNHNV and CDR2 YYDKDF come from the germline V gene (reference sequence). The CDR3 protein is CATGLQQNTEAFF. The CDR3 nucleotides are TGTGCCACCGGACTTCAGCAGAACACTGAAGCTTTCTTT.

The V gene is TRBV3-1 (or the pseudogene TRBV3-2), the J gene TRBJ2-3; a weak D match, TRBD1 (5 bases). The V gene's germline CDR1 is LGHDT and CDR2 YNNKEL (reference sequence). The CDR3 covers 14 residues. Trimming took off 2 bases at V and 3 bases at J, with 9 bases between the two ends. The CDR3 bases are TGTGCCAGCAGCCAACTCGCAGGGACAGATACGCAGTATTTT. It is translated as CASSQLAGTDTQYF.

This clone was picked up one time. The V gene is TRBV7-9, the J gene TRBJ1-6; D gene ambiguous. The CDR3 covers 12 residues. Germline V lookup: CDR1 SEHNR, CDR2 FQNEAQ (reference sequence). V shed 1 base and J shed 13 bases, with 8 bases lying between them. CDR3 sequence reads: CASSLGRYPLHF. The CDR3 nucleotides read TGTGCCAGCAGCTTAGGTCGGTATCCCCTCCACTTT.

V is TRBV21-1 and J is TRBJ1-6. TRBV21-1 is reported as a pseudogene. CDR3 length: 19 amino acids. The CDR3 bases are TGTGCCAGCAGCAAAGCCGACCTCGCGAGGAGGGTCTCTCGGTCACCCCTCCACTTT. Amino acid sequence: CASSKADLARRVSRSPLHF.

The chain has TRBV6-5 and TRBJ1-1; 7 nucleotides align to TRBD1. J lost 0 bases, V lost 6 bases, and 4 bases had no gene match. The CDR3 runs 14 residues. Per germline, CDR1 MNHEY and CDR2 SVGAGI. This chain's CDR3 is CASSLTGLNTEAFF. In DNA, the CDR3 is TGTGCCAGCAGCCTGACAGGGTTGAACACTGAAGCTTTCTTT.

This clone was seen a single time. As DNA, the CDR3 is TGCGCCAGCAGTGGAGGAACCACCTACGAGCAGTACTTC. Its translation: CASSGGTTYEQYF. The chain has TRBV4-3 and TRBJ2-7; a weak D match, TRBD2 (5 bases). V was clipped by 6 bases and J by 2 bases, with 11 bases between them. The V gene's germline CDR1 is LGHNA and CDR2 YSLEER. The CDR3 covers 13 residues.

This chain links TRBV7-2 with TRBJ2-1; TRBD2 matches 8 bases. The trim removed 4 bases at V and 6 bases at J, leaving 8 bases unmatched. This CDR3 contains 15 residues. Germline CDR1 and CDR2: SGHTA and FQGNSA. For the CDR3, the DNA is TGTGCCAGCAGCTCCGGGACTAGTCGCCTCAATGAGCAGTTCTTC. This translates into CASSSGTSRLNEQFF.

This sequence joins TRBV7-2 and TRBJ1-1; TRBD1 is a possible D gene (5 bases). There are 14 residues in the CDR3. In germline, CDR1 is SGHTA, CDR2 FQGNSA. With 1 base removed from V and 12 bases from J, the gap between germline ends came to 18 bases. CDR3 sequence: CASSLGWQGLIPFF. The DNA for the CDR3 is TGTGCCAGCAGCTTAGGGTGGCAGGGTCTCATTCCTTTCTTT.

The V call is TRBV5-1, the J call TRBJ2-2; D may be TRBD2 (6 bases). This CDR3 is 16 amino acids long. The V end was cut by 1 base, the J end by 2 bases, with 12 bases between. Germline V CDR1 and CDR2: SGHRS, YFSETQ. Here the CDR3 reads CASSLMGGDNTGELFF. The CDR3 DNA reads TGCGCCAGCAGCTTGATGGGCGGGGATAACACCGGGGAGCTGTTTTTT.

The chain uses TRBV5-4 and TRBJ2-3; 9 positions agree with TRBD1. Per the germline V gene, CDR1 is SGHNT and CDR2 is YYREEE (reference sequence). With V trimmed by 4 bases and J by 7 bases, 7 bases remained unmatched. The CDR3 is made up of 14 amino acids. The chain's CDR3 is CASSPGTGRNTQYF. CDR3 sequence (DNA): TGTGCCAGCAGCCCCGGGACAGGGAGAAATACGCAGTATTTT.

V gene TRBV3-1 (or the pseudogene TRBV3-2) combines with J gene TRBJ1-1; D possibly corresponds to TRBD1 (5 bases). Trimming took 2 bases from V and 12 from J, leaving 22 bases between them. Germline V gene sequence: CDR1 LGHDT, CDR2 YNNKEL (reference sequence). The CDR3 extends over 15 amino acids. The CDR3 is CASSQRVSQGARTFF. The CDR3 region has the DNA TGTGCCAGCAGCCAAAGGGTGAGTCAAGGGGCCCGAACTTTCTTT.

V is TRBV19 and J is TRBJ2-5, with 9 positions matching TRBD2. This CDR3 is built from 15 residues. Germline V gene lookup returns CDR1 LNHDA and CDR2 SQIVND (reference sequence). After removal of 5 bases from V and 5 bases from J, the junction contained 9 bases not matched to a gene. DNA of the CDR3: TGTGCCAGTAGTGGCGGGAGGGGGTTACGGGAGACCCAGTACTTC. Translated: CASSGGRGLRETQYF. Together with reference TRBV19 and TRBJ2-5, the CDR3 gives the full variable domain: DGGITQSPKYLFRKEGQNVTLSCEQNLNHDAMYWYRQDPGQGLRLIYYSQIVNDFQKGDIAEGYSVSREKKESFPLTVTSAQKNPTAFYLCASSGGRGLRETQYFGPGTRLLVL.

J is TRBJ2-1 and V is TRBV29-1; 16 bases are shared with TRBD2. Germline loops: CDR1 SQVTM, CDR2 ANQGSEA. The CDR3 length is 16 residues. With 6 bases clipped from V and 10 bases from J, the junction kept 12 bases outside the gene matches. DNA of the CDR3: TGCAGCGTCATACTTCCGGGACTAGCGGGGGGGCGCGAGCAGTTCTTC. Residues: CSVILPGLAGGREQFF.